The T cell receptor (beta chain) under discussion was sequenced for a study of blood T cell repertoires in COVID-19. Across the whole study: Italy, Spain and the United States were the sources of the convalescent and acute COVID-19 samples. T cells, B-cell-depleted T cells, or PBMCs supplied cDNA or gDNA.

The CDR3 runs to 15 residues. J gave up 7 bases and V 3 bases, and 7 bases lay outside the gene matches. Germline V gives CDR1 SGDLS, CDR2 YYNGEE. Source study methods: The assay estimated nucleated cells by amplifying reference gene primers. Sequencing was performed with immunoSEQ multiplex PCR; in TCRdb, only in-frame clones are kept and a portion is missing. V and J calls and clone size are given by that table; D and trimming were obtained from the DNA. The data hold about 250,000 clones, with roughly 80% observed a single time. A Seattle source enrolled patients during active infection and followed them longitudinally.

V is TRBV9 and J is TRBJ2-1, with 10 bases aligning to TRBD1. The receptor was isolated from a person between 65 and 80 years old with COVID-19, enrolled during active disease. Sequencing used peripheral blood. The CDR3 bases are TGTGCCAGCAGCGCCTCGACAGGGGGCGTGAATGAGCAGTTCTTC. It codes for CASSASTGGVNEQFF.